This T cell receptor beta chain was sequenced for a study of radiation and T cells in renal cell carcinoma. The V end was cut by 8 bases, the J end by 8 bases, with 18 bases between. The CDR3 length is 14 residues. From germline, CDR1 is SGHTA and CDR2 FQGNSA. Clones were sequenced by immunoSEQ multiplex PCR, and TCRdb holds only the in-frame ones, with some missing. Of approximately 120,000 clones in the sample, around 84% were seen once. The time point denotes: baseline pretreatment blood. The treatment here: 15 Gy SBRT to primary tumor, nephrectomy 4 weeks later. This rearrangement joins TRBV7-2 to TRBJ2-2; D might be TRBD1 or TRBD2, each matching 7 bases. Sequences were derived from blood, sampled from a patient whose treatment included radiotherapy and nephrectomy. The sequence came from a woman aged 55-69 years with renal cell carcinoma. CDR3 protein: CASGLTGRVGELFF. In nucleotides, the CDR3 is TGTGCCAGCGGATTGACAGGGAGGGTGGGGGAGCTGTTTTTT. The complete variable domain, with remaining parts taken from reference TRBV7-2 and TRBJ2-2, reads GAGVSQSPSNKVTEKGKDVELRCDPISGHTALYWYRQSLGQGLEFLIYFQGNSAPDKSGLPSDRFSAERTGGSVSTLTIQRTQQEDSAVYLCASGLTGRVGELFFGEGSRLTVL.